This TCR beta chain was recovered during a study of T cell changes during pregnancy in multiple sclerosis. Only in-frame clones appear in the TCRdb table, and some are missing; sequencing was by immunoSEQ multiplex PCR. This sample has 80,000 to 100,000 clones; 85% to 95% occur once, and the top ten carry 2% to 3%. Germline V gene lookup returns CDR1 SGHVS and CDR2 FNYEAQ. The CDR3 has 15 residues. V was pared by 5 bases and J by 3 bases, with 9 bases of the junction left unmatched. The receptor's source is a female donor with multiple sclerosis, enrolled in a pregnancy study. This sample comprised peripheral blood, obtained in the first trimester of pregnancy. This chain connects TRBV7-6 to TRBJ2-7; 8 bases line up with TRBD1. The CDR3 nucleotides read TGTGCCAGCAGCGAGAACAGGGGGGCTGTCTACGAGCAGTACTTC. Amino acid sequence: CASSENRGAVYEQYF.